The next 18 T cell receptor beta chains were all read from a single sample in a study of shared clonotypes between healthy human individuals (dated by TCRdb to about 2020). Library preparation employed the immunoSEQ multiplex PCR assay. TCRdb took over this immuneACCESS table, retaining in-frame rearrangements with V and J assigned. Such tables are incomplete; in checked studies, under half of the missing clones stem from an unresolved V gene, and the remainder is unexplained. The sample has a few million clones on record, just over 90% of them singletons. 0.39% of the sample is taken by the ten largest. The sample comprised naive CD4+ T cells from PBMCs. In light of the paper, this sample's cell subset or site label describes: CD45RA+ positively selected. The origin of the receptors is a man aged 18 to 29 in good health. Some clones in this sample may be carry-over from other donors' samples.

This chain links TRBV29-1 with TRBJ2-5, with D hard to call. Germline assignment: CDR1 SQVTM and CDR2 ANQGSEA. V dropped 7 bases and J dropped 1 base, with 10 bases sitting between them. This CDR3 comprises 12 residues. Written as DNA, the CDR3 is TGCAGCGCCAAGGACCCCCAAGAGACCCAGTACTTC. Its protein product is CSAKDPQETQYF.

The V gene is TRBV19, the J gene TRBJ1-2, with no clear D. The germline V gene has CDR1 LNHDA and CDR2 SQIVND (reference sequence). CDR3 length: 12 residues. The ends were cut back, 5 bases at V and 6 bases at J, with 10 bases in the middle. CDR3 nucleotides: TGTGCCAGTAGTCAGAGGGCTGATGGCTACACCTTC. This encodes CASSQRADGYTF. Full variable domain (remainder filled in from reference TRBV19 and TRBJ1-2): DGGITQSPKYLFRKEGQNVTLSCEQNLNHDAMYWYRQDPGQGLRLIYYSQIVNDFQKGDIAEGYSVSREKKESFPLTVTSAQKNPTAFYLCASSQRADGYTFGSGTRLTVV.

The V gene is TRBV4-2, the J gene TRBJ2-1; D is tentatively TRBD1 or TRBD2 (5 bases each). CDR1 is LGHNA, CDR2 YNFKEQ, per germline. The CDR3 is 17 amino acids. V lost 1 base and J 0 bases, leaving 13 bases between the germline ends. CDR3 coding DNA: TGTGCCAGCAGCCAAGGGGTCTCGGGGCTCTCCTACAATGAGCAGTTCTTC. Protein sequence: CASSQGVSGLSYNEQFF.

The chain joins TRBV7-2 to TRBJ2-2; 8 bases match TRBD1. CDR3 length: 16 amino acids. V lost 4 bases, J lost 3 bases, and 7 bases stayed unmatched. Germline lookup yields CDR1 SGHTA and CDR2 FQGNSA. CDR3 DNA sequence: TGTGCCAGCAGCTCCAGACAGGGGTTACACACCGGGGAGCTGTTTTTT. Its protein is CASSSRQGLHTGELFF.

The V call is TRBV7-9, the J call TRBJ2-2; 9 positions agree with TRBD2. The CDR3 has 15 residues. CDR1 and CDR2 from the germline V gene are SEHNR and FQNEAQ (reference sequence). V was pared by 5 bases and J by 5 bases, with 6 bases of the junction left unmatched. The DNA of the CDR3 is TGTGCCAGCAGCCAGGGACTAGCAGGTACCGGGGAGCTGTTTTTT. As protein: CASSQGLAGTGELFF.

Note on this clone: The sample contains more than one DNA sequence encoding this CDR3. CDR3 bases: TGTGCCTGGAGTAGAATCTCCTACGAGCAGTACTTC. It encodes CAWSRISYEQYF. The chain links TRBV30 to TRBJ2-7; D is unclear. With 2 bases removed from V and 0 bases from J, the gap between germline ends came to 5 bases. CDR1 and CDR2 (germline): GTSNPN, SVGIG (reference sequence). The CDR3 sequence is 12 residues long.

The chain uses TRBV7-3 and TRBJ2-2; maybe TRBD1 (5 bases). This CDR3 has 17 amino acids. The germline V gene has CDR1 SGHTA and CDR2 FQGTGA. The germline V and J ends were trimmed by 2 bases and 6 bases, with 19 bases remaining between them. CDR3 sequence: CASSLFPAGPAPGELFF. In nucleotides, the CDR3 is TGTGCCAGCAGCTTATTCCCTGCAGGGCCAGCCCCCGGGGAGCTGTTTTTT. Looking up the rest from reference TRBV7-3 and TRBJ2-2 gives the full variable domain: GAGVSQTPSNKVTEKGKYVELRCDPISGHTALYWYRQSLGQGPEFLIYFQGTGAADDSGLPNDRFFAVRPEGSVSTLKIQRTERGDSAVYLCASSLFPAGPAPGELFFGEGSRLTVL.

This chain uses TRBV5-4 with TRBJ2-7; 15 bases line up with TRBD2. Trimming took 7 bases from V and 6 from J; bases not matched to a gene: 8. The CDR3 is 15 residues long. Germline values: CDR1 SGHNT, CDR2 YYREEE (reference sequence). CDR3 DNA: TGTGCCAGCGGTGACAGGACTAGCGGGAGGGGCGAGCAGTACTTC. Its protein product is CASGDRTSGRGEQYF.

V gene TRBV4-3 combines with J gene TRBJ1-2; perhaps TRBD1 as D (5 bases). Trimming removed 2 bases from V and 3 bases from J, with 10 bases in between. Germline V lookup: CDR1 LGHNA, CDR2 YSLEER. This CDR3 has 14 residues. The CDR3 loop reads CASSQSGRDYGYTF. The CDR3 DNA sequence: TGCGCCAGCAGCCAATCGGGCAGGGACTATGGCTACACCTTC.

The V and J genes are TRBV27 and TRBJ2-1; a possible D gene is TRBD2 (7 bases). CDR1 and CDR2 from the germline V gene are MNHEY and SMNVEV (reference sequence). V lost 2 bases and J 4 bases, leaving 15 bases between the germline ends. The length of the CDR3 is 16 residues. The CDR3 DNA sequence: TGTGCCAGCAGTTTAGGGGGGGGCCCCTCATACAATGAGCAGTTCTTC. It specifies CASSLGGGPSYNEQFF.

CDR3 nucleotides: TGTGCCAGCAGCCCCCCCGACTATGGCTACACCTTC. Translating it yields CASSPPDYGYTF. The chain employs TRBV5-8 and TRBJ1-2; D not certain. Germline V lookup: CDR1 SGHTS, CDR2 YDEGEE. This CDR3 contains 12 residues. V was cut by 4 bases and J by 3 bases, with 7 bases left in between.

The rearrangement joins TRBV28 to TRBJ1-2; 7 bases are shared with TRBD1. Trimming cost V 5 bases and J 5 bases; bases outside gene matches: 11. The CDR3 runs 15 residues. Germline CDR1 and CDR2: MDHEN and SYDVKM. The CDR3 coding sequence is TGTGCCAGCAGTACAGGGACAGCTAATCGATATGGCTACACCTTC. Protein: CASSTGTANRYGYTF.

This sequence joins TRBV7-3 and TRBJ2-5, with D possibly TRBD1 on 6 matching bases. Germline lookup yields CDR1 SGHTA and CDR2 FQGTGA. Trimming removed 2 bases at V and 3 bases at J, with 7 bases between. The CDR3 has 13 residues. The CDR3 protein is CASSLQGKETQYF. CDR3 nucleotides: TGTGCCAGCAGCTTACAGGGGAAAGAGACCCAGTACTTC.

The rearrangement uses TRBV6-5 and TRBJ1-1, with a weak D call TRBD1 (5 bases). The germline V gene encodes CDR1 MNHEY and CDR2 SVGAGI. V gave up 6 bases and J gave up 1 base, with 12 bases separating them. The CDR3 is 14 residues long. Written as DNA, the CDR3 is TGTGCCAGCAGGCGGGACGGACAGAACACTGAAGCTTTCTTT. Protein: CASRRDGQNTEAFF.

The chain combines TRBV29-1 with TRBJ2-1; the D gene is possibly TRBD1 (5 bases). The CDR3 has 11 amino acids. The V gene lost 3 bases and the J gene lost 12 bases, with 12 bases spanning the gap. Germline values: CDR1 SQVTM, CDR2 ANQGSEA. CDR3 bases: TGCAGCGTTGAGAACTATACAGGGCAGTTCTTC. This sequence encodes CSVENYTGQFF.

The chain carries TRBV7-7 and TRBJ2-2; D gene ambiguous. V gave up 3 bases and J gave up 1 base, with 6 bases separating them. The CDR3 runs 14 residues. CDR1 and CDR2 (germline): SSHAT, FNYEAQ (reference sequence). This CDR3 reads CASSFWRNTGELFF. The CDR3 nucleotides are TGTGCCAGCAGCTTTTGGCGGAACACCGGGGAGCTGTTTTTT.

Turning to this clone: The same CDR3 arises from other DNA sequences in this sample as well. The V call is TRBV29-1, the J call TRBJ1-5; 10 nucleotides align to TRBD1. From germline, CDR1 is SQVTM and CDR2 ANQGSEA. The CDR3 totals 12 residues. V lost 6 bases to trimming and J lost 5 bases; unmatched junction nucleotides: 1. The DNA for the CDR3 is TGCAGCGTCGGACAGGGGGATCAGCCCCAGCATTTT. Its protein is CSVGQGDQPQHF.

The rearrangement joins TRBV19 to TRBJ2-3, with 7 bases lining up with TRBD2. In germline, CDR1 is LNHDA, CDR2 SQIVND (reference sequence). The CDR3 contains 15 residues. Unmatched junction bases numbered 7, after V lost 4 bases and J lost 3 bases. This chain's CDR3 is CASSTQSGITDTQYF. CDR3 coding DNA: TGTGCCAGTAGTACACAAAGCGGGATAACAGATACGCAGTATTTT.